The 7 T cell receptor beta chains in this list originate from one sample, sequenced in a study of cytotoxic CD8 clonotypes in ibrutinib-treated CLL. Libraries were prepared by immunoSEQ multiplex PCR; TCRdb keeps only in-frame clonotypes and omits some of them. The data show over 140,000 clones, with 80% seen just once and 6.5% to 8% held by the top ten. The sample here was PBMCs, taken after 36 months of ibrutinib treatment. All receptors come from a human donor with chronic lymphocytic leukemia.

The chain uses TRBV18 and TRBJ1-5; no clear D gene. Trimming stripped 0 bases from V and 2 bases from J, with 11 bases between. Germline CDR1 reads KGHSH; CDR2 reads LQKENI. The CDR3 is made up of 16 amino acids. The CDR3 DNA is TGTGCCAGCTCACCACCCGGGCAGCTAGGCAATCAGCCCCAGCATTTT. This gives the protein CASSPPGQLGNQPQHF.

The chain uses TRBV25-1 and TRBJ2-1; D assignment may be TRBD1 or TRBD2 (5 bases each). Trimming took off 5 bases at V and 2 bases at J, with 10 bases between the two ends. The germline CDR1 and CDR2 sequences are MGHDK and SYGVNS. The CDR3 contains 14 residues. The CDR3 sequence is CASSRGVTYNEQFF. CDR3 sequence (DNA): TGTGCCAGCAGTCGAGGGGTTACCTACAATGAGCAGTTCTTC. Filled out from reference TRBV25-1 and TRBJ2-1, the complete variable domain reads EADIYQTPRYLVIGTGKKITLECSQTMGHDKMYWYQQDPGMELHLIHYSYGVNSTEKGDLSSESTVSRIRTEHFPLTLESARPSHTSQYLCASSRGVTYNEQFFGPGTRLTVL.

This clone was detected only once. The CDR3 bases are TGTGCCAGCAGTACCCACTACGAGCAGTACTTC. Translating gives CASSTHYEQYF. The V and J genes are TRBV6-5 and TRBJ2-7, with unresolved D. V dropped 5 bases and J dropped 3 bases, with 5 bases sitting between them. Germline V gene data show CDR1 as MNHEY and CDR2 as SVGAGI. The CDR3 sequence is 11 residues long.

The chain combines TRBV5-1 with TRBJ1-1; 7 bases agree with TRBD1. From germline, CDR1 is SGHRS and CDR2 YFSETQ. The CDR3 loop spans 13 amino acids. J gave up 3 bases and V 2 bases, and 1 base lay outside the gene matches. The CDR3 region is CASSLDRDTEAFF. DNA of the CDR3: TGCGCCAGCAGCTTAGACAGGGACACTGAAGCTTTCTTT.

This clone came up once. The rearrangement joins TRBV19 to TRBJ1-5; no reliable D call. Trimming pared 7 bases from V and 0 bases from J, leaving 13 bases between. Germline assignment: CDR1 LNHDA and CDR2 SQIVND (reference sequence). The CDR3 contains 15 residues. This chain's CDR3 is CASKRTDTSNQPQHF. The DNA for the CDR3 is TGTGCCAGTAAAAGGACGGATACTAGCAATCAGCCCCAGCATTTT.

This chain joins TRBV6-1 and TRBJ1-5, with a tentative D call TRBD1 (5 bases). CDR1 and CDR2 (germline): MNHNS, SASEGT. This CDR3 is 12 amino acids long. V gave up 7 bases and J gave up 6 bases, with 10 bases separating them. CDR3 DNA sequence: TGTGCCAGCATGGGGGTCGGTCAGCCCCAGCATTTT. Its translation is CASMGVGQPQHF.

The chain combines TRBV2 with TRBJ2-3; D unclear. The CDR3 runs 13 residues. CDR1 is SNHLY and CDR2 is FYNNEI in the germline V gene. V was clipped by 0 bases and J by 7 bases, with 8 bases between them. CDR3 DNA: TGTGCCAGCAGTGAAGCGCGGCCTAATACGCAGTATTTT. Amino acid sequence: CASSEARPNTQYF.